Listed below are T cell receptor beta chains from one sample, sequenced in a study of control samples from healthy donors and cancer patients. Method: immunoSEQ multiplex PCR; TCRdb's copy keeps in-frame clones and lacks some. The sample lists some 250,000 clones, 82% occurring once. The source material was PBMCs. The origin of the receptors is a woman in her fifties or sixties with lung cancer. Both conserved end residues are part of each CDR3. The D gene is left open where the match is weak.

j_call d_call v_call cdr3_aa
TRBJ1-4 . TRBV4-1 CASSQDRPDRTTNEKLFF
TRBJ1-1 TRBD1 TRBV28 CASSTGGIRREAFF
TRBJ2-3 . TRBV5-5 CASSLVGSPDTQYF
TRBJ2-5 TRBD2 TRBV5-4 CASSPGGSGRAETQYF
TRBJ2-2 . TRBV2 CASRVAGTNTGELFF
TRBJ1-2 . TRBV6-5 CASSPEPAWSYGYTF
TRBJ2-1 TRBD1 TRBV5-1 CASSEPGQTPEQFF
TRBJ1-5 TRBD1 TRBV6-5 CASSRDRGFNQPQHF
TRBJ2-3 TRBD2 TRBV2 CASSLRLAGDTDTQYF
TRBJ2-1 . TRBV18 CASRPRGQAYNEQFF
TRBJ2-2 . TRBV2 CASSGIGGPGELFF
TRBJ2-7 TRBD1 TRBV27 CASSFATGGFYEQYF
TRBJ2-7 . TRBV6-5 CASRHDRQGPLEQYF
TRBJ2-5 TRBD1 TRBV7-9 CASSSGTGGLETQYF
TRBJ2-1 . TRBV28 CASSLTGTFLNNEQFF
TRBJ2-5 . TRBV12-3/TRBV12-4 CASSFYGETQYF
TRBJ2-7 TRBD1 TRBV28 CASSLRDRGISYEQYF
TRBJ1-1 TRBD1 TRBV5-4 CASSPGQKIRNTEAFF
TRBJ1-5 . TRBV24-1 CATSDRAQPQHF
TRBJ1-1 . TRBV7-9 CASSLSERTEAFF
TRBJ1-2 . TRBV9 CASSVAGDAVYGYTF
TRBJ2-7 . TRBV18 CASSPAPDGYEQYF
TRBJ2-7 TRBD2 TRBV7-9 CASSLAGTSGTVTEQYF
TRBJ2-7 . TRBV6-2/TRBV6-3 CASSWDRKGEQYF
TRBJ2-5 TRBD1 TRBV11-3 CASSWGRGQLEETQYF
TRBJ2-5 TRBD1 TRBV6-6 CASSPQGEETQYF
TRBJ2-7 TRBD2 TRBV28 CASSYALAGVEQYF
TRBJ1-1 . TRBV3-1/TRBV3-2 CASSLPSTEAFF
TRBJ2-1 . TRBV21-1 CASGIAGLASSYNEQFF
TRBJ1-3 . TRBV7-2 CASRPVGNSGNTIYF